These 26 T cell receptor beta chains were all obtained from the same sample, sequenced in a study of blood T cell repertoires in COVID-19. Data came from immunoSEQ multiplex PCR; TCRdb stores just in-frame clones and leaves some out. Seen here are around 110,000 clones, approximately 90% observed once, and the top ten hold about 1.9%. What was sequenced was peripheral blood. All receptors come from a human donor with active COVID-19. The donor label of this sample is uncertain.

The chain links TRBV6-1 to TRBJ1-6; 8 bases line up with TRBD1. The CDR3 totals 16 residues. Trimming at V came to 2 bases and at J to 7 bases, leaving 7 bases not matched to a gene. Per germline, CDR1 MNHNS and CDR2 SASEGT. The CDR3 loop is CASSEQGAIGNSPLHF. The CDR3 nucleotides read TGTGCCAGCAGTGAACAGGGGGCGATTGGGAATTCACCCCTCCACTTT.

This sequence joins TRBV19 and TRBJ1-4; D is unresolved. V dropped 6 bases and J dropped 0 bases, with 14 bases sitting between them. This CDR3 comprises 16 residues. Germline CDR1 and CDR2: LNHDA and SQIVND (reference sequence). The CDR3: CASSDWTGATNEKLFF. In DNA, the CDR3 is TGTGCCAGTAGCGACTGGACGGGAGCAACTAATGAAAAACTGTTTTTT.

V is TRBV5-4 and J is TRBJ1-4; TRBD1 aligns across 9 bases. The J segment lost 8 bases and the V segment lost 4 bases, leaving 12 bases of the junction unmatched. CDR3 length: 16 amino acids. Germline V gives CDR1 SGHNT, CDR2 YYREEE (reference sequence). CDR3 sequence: CASSAKSGTGNEKLFF. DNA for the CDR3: TGTGCCAGCAGCGCCAAATCCGGGACAGGGAACGAAAAACTGTTTTTT.

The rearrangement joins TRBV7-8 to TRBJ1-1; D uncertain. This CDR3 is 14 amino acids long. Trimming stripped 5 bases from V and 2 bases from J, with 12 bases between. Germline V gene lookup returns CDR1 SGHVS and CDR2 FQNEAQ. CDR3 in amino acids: CASSRGLDNTEAFF. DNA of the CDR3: TGTGCCAGCAGCCGAGGGCTCGATAACACTGAAGCTTTCTTT.

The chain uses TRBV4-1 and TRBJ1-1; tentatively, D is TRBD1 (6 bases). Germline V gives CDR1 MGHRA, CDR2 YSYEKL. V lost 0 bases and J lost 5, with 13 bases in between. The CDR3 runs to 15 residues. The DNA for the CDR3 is TGCGCCAGCAGCCAAGATCTTGCACAGGGTACTGAAGCTTTCTTT. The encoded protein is CASSQDLAQGTEAFF.

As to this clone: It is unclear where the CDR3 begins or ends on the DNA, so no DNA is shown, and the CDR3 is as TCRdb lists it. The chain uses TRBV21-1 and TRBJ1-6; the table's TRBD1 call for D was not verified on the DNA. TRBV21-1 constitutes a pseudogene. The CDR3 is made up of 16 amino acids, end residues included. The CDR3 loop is CASREVGQGSHSPLHF.

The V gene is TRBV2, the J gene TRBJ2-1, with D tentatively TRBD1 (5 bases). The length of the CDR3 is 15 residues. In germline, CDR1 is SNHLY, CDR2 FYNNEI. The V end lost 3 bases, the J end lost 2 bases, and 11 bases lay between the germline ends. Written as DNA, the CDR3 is TGTGCCAGCAGTGAGGCTAGGGGCCCCTACAATGAGCAGTTCTTC. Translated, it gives CASSEARGPYNEQFF.

This CDR3 reads CASSLSPDRAYGYTF. The DNA for the CDR3 is TGTGCCAGCAGTTTATCCCCGGACAGGGCGTATGGCTACACCTTC. V gene TRBV27 combines with J gene TRBJ1-2; 8 nucleotides agree with TRBD1. The germline CDR1 and CDR2 sequences are MNHEY and SMNVEV (reference sequence). The V and J ends lost 0 bases and 5 bases, in that order; junction bases with no gene match: 5. There are 15 residues in the CDR3.

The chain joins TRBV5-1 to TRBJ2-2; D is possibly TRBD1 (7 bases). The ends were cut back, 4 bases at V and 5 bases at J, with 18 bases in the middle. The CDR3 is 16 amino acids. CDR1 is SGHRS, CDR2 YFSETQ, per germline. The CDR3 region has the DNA TGCGCCAGCAGCCGGGGAGGCCAGGGGGTGACCGGGGAGCTGTTTTTT. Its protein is CASSRGGQGVTGELFF.

CDR3 DNA sequence: TGTGCCAGCAGCGCAGGGACAGGGGATAATCAGCCCCAGCATTTT. Translated: CASSAGTGDNQPQHF. The chain uses TRBV5-5 and TRBJ1-5; 10 nucleotides line up with TRBD1. Trimming at V came to 4 bases and at J to 4 bases, leaving 5 bases not matched to a gene. CDR3 size: 15 residues. Germline CDR1 and CDR2: SGHKS and YYEKEE (reference sequence).

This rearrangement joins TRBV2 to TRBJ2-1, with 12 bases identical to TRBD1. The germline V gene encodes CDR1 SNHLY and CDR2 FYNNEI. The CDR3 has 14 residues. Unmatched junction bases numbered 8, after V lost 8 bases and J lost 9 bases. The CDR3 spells CASVRDRGRAEQFF. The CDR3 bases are TGTGCCAGCGTGCGGGACAGGGGGCGGGCTGAGCAGTTCTTC.

The CDR3 nucleotides read TGTGCCAGCAGGGACAGGGATGTCTCTGGCTACACCTTC. This gives the protein CASRDRDVSGYTF. The V gene is TRBV7-9, the J gene TRBJ1-2; 8 nucleotides match TRBD1. The CDR3 runs 13 residues. With 6 bases clipped from V and 7 bases from J, the junction kept 7 bases outside the gene matches. Germline V gene sequence: CDR1 SEHNR, CDR2 FQNEAQ (reference sequence).

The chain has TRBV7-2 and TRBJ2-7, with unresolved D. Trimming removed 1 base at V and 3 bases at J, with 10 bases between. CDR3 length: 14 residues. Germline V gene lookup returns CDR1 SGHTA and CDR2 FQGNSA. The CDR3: CASSLEQMLYEQYF. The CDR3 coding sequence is TGTGCCAGCAGCTTAGAACAGATGCTCTACGAGCAGTACTTC.

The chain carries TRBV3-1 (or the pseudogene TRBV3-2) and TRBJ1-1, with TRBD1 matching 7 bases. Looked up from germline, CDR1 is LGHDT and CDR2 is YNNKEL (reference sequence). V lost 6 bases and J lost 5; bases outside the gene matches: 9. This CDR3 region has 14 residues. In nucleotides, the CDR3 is TGTGCCAGCAGATACAGGGGCGGGGGGACTGAAGCTTTCTTT. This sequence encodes CASRYRGGGTEAFF.

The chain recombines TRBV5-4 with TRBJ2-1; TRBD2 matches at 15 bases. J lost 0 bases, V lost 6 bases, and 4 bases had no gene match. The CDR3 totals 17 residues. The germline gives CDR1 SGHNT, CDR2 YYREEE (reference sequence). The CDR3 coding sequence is TGTGCCAGCACGGGACTAGCGGGGGGCCACTCCTACAATGAGCAGTTCTTC. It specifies CASTGLAGGHSYNEQFF.

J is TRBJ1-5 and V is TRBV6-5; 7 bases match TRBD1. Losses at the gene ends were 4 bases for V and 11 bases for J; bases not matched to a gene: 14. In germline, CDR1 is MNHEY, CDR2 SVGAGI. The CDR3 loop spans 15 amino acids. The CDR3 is CASSSGSTGSMAQHF. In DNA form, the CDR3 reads TGTGCCAGCAGTTCCGGGTCGACAGGGTCTATGGCCCAGCATTTT.

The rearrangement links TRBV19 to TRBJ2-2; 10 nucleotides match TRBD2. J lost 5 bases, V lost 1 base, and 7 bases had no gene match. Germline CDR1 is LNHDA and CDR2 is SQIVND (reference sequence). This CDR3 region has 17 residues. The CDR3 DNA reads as TGTGCCAGTAGTATAGGACTAGCGGGCGGTCTTACCGGGGAGCTGTTTTTT. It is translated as CASSIGLAGGLTGELFF.

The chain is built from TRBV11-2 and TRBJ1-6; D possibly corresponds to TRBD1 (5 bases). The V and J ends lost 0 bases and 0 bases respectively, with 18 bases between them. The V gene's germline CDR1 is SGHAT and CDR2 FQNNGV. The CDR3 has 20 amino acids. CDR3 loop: CASSLELLAGRHSYNSPLHF. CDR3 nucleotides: TGTGCCAGCAGCTTAGAACTCTTGGCGGGGCGACACTCCTATAATTCACCCCTCCACTTT.

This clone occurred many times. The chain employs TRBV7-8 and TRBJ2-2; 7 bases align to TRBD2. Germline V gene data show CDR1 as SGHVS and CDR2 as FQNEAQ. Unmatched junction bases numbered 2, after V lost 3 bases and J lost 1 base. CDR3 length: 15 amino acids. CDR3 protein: CASSFRGGNTGELFF. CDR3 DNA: TGTGCCAGCAGCTTCCGCGGGGGGAACACCGGGGAGCTGTTTTTT.

The CDR3 sequence is CASSPGGDSNQPQHF. The CDR3 DNA is TGTGCCAGCAGCCCCGGGGGGGATAGCAATCAGCCCCAGCATTTT. The V and J genes are TRBV6-6 and TRBJ1-5; D is possibly TRBD1 (5 bases). CDR3 length: 15 amino acids. Germline CDR1 reads MNHNY; CDR2 reads SVGAGI (reference sequence). V was pared by 6 bases and J by 0 bases, with 12 bases between.

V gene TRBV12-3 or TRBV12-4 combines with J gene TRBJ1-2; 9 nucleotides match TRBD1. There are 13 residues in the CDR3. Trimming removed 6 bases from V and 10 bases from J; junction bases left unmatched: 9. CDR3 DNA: TGTGCCAGCAGCCTTGTACAGGGGGCTACCTACACCTTC. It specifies CASSLVQGATYTF.

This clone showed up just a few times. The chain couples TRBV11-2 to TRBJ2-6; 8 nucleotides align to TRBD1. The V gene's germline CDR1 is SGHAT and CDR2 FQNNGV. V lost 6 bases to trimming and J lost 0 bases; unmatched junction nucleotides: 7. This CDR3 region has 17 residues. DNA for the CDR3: TGTGCCAGCAGAAGACCGGGACAGGACTCTGGGGCCAACGTCCTGACTTTC. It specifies CASRRPGQDSGANVLTF.

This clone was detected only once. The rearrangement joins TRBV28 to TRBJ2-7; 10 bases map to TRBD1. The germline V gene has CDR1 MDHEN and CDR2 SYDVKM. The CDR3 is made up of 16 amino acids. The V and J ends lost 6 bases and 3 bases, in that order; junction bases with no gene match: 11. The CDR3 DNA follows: TGTGCCAGCAGGACCCCGGGACAGGGGCCCCGCTACGAGCAGTACTTC. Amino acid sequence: CASRTPGQGPRYEQYF.

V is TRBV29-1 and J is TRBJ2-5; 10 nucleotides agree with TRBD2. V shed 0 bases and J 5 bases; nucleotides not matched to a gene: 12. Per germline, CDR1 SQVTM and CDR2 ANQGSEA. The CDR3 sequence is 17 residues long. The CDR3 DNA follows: TGCAGCGTTGAAGATGGTACAAGCGGGGGGGCGTTGGAGACCCAGTACTTC. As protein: CSVEDGTSGGALETQYF.

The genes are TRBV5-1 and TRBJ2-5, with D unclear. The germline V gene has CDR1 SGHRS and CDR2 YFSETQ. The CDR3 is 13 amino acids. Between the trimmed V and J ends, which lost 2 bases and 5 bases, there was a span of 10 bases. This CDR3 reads CASSLGNGETQYF. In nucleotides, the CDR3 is TGCGCCAGCAGCTTAGGTAACGGGGAGACCCAGTACTTC.

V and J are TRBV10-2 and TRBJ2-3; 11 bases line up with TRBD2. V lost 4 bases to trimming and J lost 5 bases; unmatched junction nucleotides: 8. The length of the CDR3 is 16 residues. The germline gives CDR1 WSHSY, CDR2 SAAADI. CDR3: CASSANSGGGEDTQYF. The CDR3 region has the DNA TGCGCCAGCAGTGCAAATAGCGGGGGGGGTGAAGATACGCAGTATTTT.